This T cell receptor beta chain was identified during a study of blood T cells in healthy people across ages. This clonotype turned up a few times. A second about 7 to 11 cycle PCR used barcoded and J-beta primers. TCRdb itself ran the 5' RACE reads through MiXCR, one entry per CDR3 protein. The sample holds 1.5 million to 2 million distinct CDR3 sequences, around 36% seen once. CDR1 and CDR2 from the germline V gene are MDHEN and SYDVKM. V shed 4 bases and J 1 base; nucleotides not matched to a gene: 4. The CDR3 sequence is 16 residues long. V is TRBV28 and J is TRBJ2-1; TRBD1 matches at 10 bases. The receptor was derived from a woman in her thirties in good health. The sample was blood. The CDR3 reads CASSSPGQGSYNEQFF. The CDR3 nucleotides are TGTGCCAGCAGTTCCCCGGGACAGGGGTCCTACAATGAGCAGTTCTTC.